These T cell receptor beta chains were read from a single sample in a study of spatial heterogeneity in lung cancer. TCRdb processed the 5' RACE reads anew with MiXCR; each CDR3 protein has one entry. This repertoire shows more than 40,000 distinct CDR3 sequences, about 23% found once; its top ten account for less than 9%. Here the sequenced sample was PBMCs, taken at follow-up. The receptors shown here come from a female donor with early-stage non-small cell lung cancer. Each CDR3 is given without its conserved first and last residue. The order of the fields is clone size, J gene, V gene, CDR3 protein. Part of the rows lack a size; the others show once, few, many or a class for expanded clones.

.,TRBJ1-6,TRBV7-3,ASSLDGLYNSPLH
many,TRBJ2-7,TRBV6-6,ASSYSRTAGGDEQY
few,TRBJ2-7,TRBV10-3,AISRGTPPYEQY
.,TRBJ2-1,TRBV5-4,ASSLGDWGNEQF
few,TRBJ2-7,TRBV11-2,ASSLGGLAGVDEQY
few,TRBJ1-2,TRBV27,ASSLRGTNYGYT
.,TRBJ1-5,TRBV5-5,ASSLGINQPQH
.,TRBJ1-3,TRBV2,ASSELTGGVNTIY
many,TRBJ2-1,TRBV7-2,ASSFNRLGEQF
.,TRBJ2-2,TRBV6-5,ASSYRGGELF
many,TRBJ2-6,TRBV18,ASSTATGPAGANVLT
few,TRBJ2-1,TRBV11-2,ASSYYGLAGRYNEQF
.,TRBJ2-7,TRBV6-6,ASSSSGRTHEQY
many,TRBJ2-7,TRBV18,ASSPTAYEQY
many,TRBJ2-1,TRBV10-3,ASLTSGSEQF
.,TRBJ2-5,TRBV5-1,ASSLEGREETQY
.,TRBJ2-5,TRBV11-2,ASSLNPGLDETQY
.,TRBJ1-2,TRBV5-4,ASRQDRGAYGYT
.,TRBJ1-1,TRBV29-1,SVEEVVETEAF
many,TRBJ2-3,TRBV29-1,SVGLAGGDTQY
many,TRBJ2-7,TRBV10-1,ASSEGSELSYEQY
few,TRBJ2-5,TRBV29-1,SADSGRREETQY
few,TRBJ1-5,TRBV6-2/TRBV6-3,ASSYSTGSQPQH
many,TRBJ2-5,TRBV5-1,ASSPSSGIQETQY
few,TRBJ2-2,TRBV20-1,SAREGTGELF
few,TRBJ1-1,TRBV7-9,ASSSKDRRIPEAF
few,TRBJ2-2,TRBV3-1,ASSQGVPTGELF
.,TRBJ2-5,TRBV29-1,SVEKGTGARVGETQY
once,TRBJ2-1,TRBV10-3,AISPEVYNEQF
few,TRBJ2-6,TRBV11-2,ASSLRGARYSGANVLT
few,TRBJ2-1,TRBV11-2,ASNPTSGAAYNEQF
few,TRBJ1-1,TRBV12-3/TRBV12-4,ASSLWEGSEAF
few,TRBJ1-2,TRBV6-5,ASSGGQGAGYT
many,TRBJ1-1,TRBV11-2,ASSWTYMNTEAF
many,TRBJ2-5,TRBV9,ASSVGHKETQY
few,TRBJ2-6,TRBV7-3,ASSSNRDLSGANVLT
.,TRBJ1-3,TRBV20-1,SARAKTGRWTSGNTIY
.,TRBJ1-4,TRBV2,ASEAGATNEKLF
few,TRBJ1-2,TRBV29-1,SVSVTREDGYT
few,TRBJ2-3,TRBV5-6,ASSLWTSGGSDTQY
.,TRBJ2-1,TRBV7-8,ASSSQWGEQF
few,TRBJ1-1,TRBV20-1,SAPGQGVPEAF
many,TRBJ2-1,TRBV7-3,ASSPGTSYNEQF
many,TRBJ2-3,TRBV18,ASSPMQGASTDTQY
few,TRBJ2-1,TRBV7-9,ASSLGGEYNEQF
once,TRBJ1-1,TRBV18,ASSLHGGGPTEAF
.,TRBJ2-4,TRBV12-3/TRBV12-4,ASSLQGVKNIQY
few,TRBJ2-1,TRBV3-1,ASSSRGGAGVRTYNEQF